One and the same sample provided the 32 T cell receptor beta chains below, sequenced in a study of cytomegalovirus exposure and HLA in healthy donors. Amplification used 60 Vbeta primers and 13 Jbeta primers. The assay was immunoSEQ multiplex PCR, and TCRdb's table has in-frame clones only and misses some. This sample has roughly 80,000 clones; over 55% occur once, and the top ten carry approximately 5.8%. Material: PBMCs. The receptor source for this set is a man younger than 45 in good health and CMV-seropositive.

V gene TRBV25-1 combines with J gene TRBJ1-3; D might be TRBD1 (5 bases). The CDR3 is 14 residues long. The germline gives CDR1 MGHDK, CDR2 SYGVNS. The V and J ends lost 8 bases and 2 bases respectively, with 13 bases between them. CDR3 nucleotide sequence: TGTGCCAGCGGACTAGGGGTCGCTGGAAACACCATATATTTT. Encoded protein: CASGLGVAGNTIYF.

The chain employs TRBV6-5 and TRBJ2-7; TRBD2 matches 7 bases. The CDR3 extends over 15 amino acids. Germline lookup yields CDR1 MNHEY and CDR2 SVGAGI. The ends lost 8 bases at V and 3 bases at J; junction bases unmatched: 13. CDR3 loop: CASSSPQGGGYEQYF. The DNA of the CDR3 is TGTGCCAGCTCGTCGCCCCAGGGCGGGGGCTACGAGCAGTACTTC.

The rearrangement uses TRBV2 and TRBJ2-7, with TRBD2 matching 11 bases. Trimming cost V 6 bases and J 3 bases; bases outside gene matches: 7. The CDR3 is 15 residues long. Germline values: CDR1 SNHLY, CDR2 FYNNEI. DNA for the CDR3: TGTGCCAGCAGCTTATTAGCGGGAGGGATCTACGAGCAGTACTTC. As protein: CASSLLAGGIYEQYF.

This chain uses TRBV5-6 with TRBJ2-5, with a weak D call TRBD2 (5 bases). With 5 bases removed from V and 3 bases from J, the gap between germline ends came to 17 bases. This CDR3 is built from 15 residues. CDR1 and CDR2 from the germline V gene are SGHDT and YYEEEE. The CDR3, as DNA: TGTGCCAGCAGTTTTGCCACCGGGAAGAAAGAGACCCAGTACTTC. Amino acids: CASSFATGKKETQYF.

The chain combines TRBV4-1 with TRBJ2-7; 9 bases are a match to TRBD1. Germline V gene lookup returns CDR1 MGHRA and CDR2 YSYEKL. Trimming took 0 bases from V and 5 from J; bases not matched to a gene: 5. The CDR3 has 15 residues. CDR3 loop: CASSQDWGQGHEQYF. The CDR3, as DNA: TGCGCCAGCAGCCAAGATTGGGGACAGGGCCACGAGCAGTACTTC.

This clone has just a few counts. The genes are TRBV11-2 and TRBJ2-1; TRBD2 matches 14 bases. The germline V gene encodes CDR1 SGHAT and CDR2 FQNNGV. With V trimmed by 5 bases and J by 4 bases, 7 bases remained unmatched. The CDR3 spans 17 residues. CDR3 in amino acids: CASSPRLAGGKYNEQFF. CDR3 bases: TGTGCCAGCAGCCCTAGACTAGCGGGGGGGAAATACAATGAGCAGTTCTTC.

The chain has TRBV6-1 and TRBJ2-5; the D gene is possibly TRBD1 (6 bases). CDR3 size: 15 residues. Germline-derived CDR1 and CDR2 are MNHNS and SASEGT. The ends were cut back, 8 bases at V and 3 bases at J, with 19 bases in the middle. The CDR3: CASASLGAAEETQYF. CDR3 DNA: TGTGCCAGCGCTTCTTTGGGGGCTGCCGAAGAGACCCAGTACTTC.

The chain combines TRBV18 with TRBJ2-7, with TRBD2 matching 8 bases. V lost 0 bases to trimming and J lost 9 bases; unmatched junction nucleotides: 7. Looked up from germline, CDR1 is KGHSH and CDR2 is LQKENI. This CDR3 is 14 amino acids long. In nucleotides, the CDR3 is TGTGCCAGCTCACCACCGCATCGGGGGGGTGGGCAGTACTTC. As protein: CASSPPHRGGGQYF. Full variable domain (missing parts from reference TRBV18 and TRBJ2-7): NAGVMQNPRHLVRRRGQEARLRCSPMKGHSHVYWYRQLPEEGLKFMVYLQKENIIDESGMPKERFSAEFPKEGPSILRIQQVVRGDSAAYFCASSPPHRGGGQYFGPGTRLTVT.

Only a few counts were recorded for this clone. The V call is TRBV19, the J call TRBJ2-3, with D unresolved. In germline, CDR1 is LNHDA, CDR2 SQIVND (reference sequence). The CDR3 runs to 13 residues. The ends were cut back, 5 bases at V and 4 bases at J, with 10 bases in the middle. Here the CDR3 reads CASSDRLADTQYF. CDR3 nucleotides: TGTGCCAGTAGTGACCGACTGGCAGATACGCAGTATTTT. The complete variable domain, with remaining parts taken from reference TRBV19 and TRBJ2-3, reads DGGITQSPKYLFRKEGQNVTLSCEQNLNHDAMYWYRQDPGQGLRLIYYSQIVNDFQKGDIAEGYSVSREKKESFPLTVTSAQKNPTAFYLCASSDRLADTQYFGPGTRLTVL.

The V call is TRBV27, the J call TRBJ2-1; possible D gene TRBD1, 5 bases. CDR3 length: 14 residues. In germline, CDR1 is MNHEY, CDR2 SMNVEV (reference sequence). V was cut by 1 base and J by 7 bases, with 11 bases left in between. As DNA, the CDR3 is TGTGCCAGCAGTTTATTTCAGGGCCCGAATGAGCAGTTCTTC. Protein product: CASSLFQGPNEQFF.

The V and J genes are TRBV6-6 and TRBJ2-3; D perhaps matches TRBD2 (6 bases). The germline gives CDR1 MNHNY, CDR2 SVGAGI (reference sequence). Trimming shortened V by 3 bases and J by 5 bases, and 18 bases separated the two germline ends. This CDR3 comprises 16 residues. The CDR3 DNA reads TGTGCCAGCAGTTATCAGGGAGGTGCAAGTGGAGATACGCAGTATTTT. Its translation: CASSYQGGASGDTQYF.

This chain uses TRBV7-2 with TRBJ2-3; 8 nucleotides match TRBD2. Germline CDR1 and CDR2: SGHTA and FQGNSA. The CDR3 is 15 amino acids. The J segment lost 4 bases and the V segment lost 5 bases, leaving 8 bases of the junction unmatched. CDR3 residues: CASSAGGLAADTQYF. In nucleotides, the CDR3 is TGTGCCAGCAGCGCGGGGGGTCTAGCAGCAGATACGCAGTATTTT.

This chain links TRBV25-1 with TRBJ2-3, with D possibly matching TRBD2 (5 bases). V dropped 3 bases and J dropped 8 bases, with 15 bases sitting between them. CDR1 and CDR2 (germline): MGHDK, SYGVNS. The CDR3 spans 14 residues. The CDR3 spells CASSDYDIASTQYF. The CDR3 DNA reads TGTGCCAGCAGTGACTATGACATAGCGTCTACGCAGTATTTT.

V usage is TRBV5-4 and J usage is TRBJ2-5; 8 bases are shared with TRBD1. Germline V lookup: CDR1 SGHNT, CDR2 YYREEE (reference sequence). CDR3 size: 15 residues. The V segment lost 4 bases and the J segment 4 bases; nucleotides outside the gene matches: 9. CDR3 in amino acids: CASSPMDRAGETQYF. The DNA of the CDR3 is TGTGCCAGCAGCCCAATGGACAGGGCCGGAGAGACCCAGTACTTC.

The chain uses TRBV10-3 and TRBJ1-6, with 9 bases lining up with TRBD1. The CDR3 contains 16 residues. Germline CDR1 reads ENHRY; CDR2 reads SYGVKD. J lost 0 bases, V lost 6 bases, and 3 bases had no gene match. Here the CDR3 DNA reads TGTGCCATCAGCGGGACAGGGAGCTCCTATAATTCACCCCTCCACTTT. Its translation is CAISGTGSSYNSPLHF.

The sample holds one count of this clone. The V call is TRBV5-6, the J call TRBJ2-3, with a possible D match to TRBD1 (6 bases). Trimming shortened V by 4 bases and J by 0 bases, and 18 bases separated the two germline ends. Germline loops: CDR1 SGHDT, CDR2 YYEEEE. The CDR3 runs 17 residues. CDR3 sequence: CASSALIRGRSTDTQYF. Written as DNA, the CDR3 is TGTGCCAGCAGCGCATTAATCAGGGGTCGTAGCACAGATACGCAGTATTTT.

This clone is medium-sized (0.01 to 0.1%) by share. The J gene is TRBJ2-7, the V gene TRBV29-1; tentative D call: TRBD1 (5 bases). The V end lost 3 bases, the J end lost 0 bases, and 18 bases lay between the germline ends. The CDR3 consists of 16 residues. In germline, CDR1 is SQVTM, CDR2 ANQGSEA. CDR3 in amino acids: CSVEGLGHHSSYEQYF. The CDR3 region has the DNA TGCAGCGTTGAGGGTCTAGGACACCACAGCTCCTACGAGCAGTACTTC.

This clone has just one count. DNA for the CDR3: TGTGCCAGCAGCTTAGTGTCTAGCGGGCCCTACAATGAGCAGTTCTTC. It is translated as CASSLVSSGPYNEQFF. The rearrangement joins TRBV7-9 to TRBJ2-1; 8 bases agree with TRBD2. Per germline, CDR1 SEHNR and CDR2 FQNEAQ (reference sequence). Losses at the gene ends were 1 base for V and 2 bases for J; bases not matched to a gene: 4. This CDR3 region has 16 residues.

V and J are TRBV7-9 and TRBJ2-1, with TRBD2 matching 8 bases. V shed 3 bases, J shed 10 bases, and the junction held 8 bases outside the gene matches. The CDR3 contains 14 residues. Germline lookup yields CDR1 SEHNR and CDR2 FQNEAQ (reference sequence). The CDR3 loop reads CASSFTGGPEEQFF. The CDR3 bases are TGTGCCAGCAGCTTCACGGGAGGGCCGGAAGAGCAGTTCTTC.

The chain combines TRBV5-1 with TRBJ2-7, with a possible D match to TRBD1 (6 bases). The CDR3 extends over 13 amino acids. The germline V gene has CDR1 SGHRS and CDR2 YFSETQ. V was cut by 4 bases and J by 5 bases, with 13 bases left in between. The DNA for the CDR3 is TGCGCCAGCAGCATTACACAGGGCCACGAGCAGTACTTC. Translation gives CASSITQGHEQYF.

The chain uses TRBV7-2 and TRBJ2-2; D unclear. Germline CDR1 SGHTA, CDR2 FQGNSA. V was cut by 1 base and J by 0 bases, with 6 bases left in between. The CDR3 contains 15 residues. The CDR3 sequence: CASSLGVSNTGELFF. As DNA, the CDR3 is TGTGCCAGCAGCTTAGGAGTCTCGAACACCGGGGAGCTGTTTTTT.

For the CDR3, the DNA is TGTGCCATCGTCCGGACTAGCGGGGCCTACAATGAGCAGTTCTTC. This translates into CAIVRTSGAYNEQFF. The chain has TRBV2 and TRBJ2-1, with TRBD2 matching 12 bases. The CDR3 spans 15 residues. J lost 2 bases, V lost 10 bases, and 6 bases had no gene match. The V gene's germline CDR1 is SNHLY and CDR2 FYNNEI. The full variable domain, rest sourced from reference TRBV2 and TRBJ2-1, is EPEVTQTPSHQVTQMGQEVILRCVPISNHLYFYWYRQILGQKVEFLVSFYNNEISEKSEIFDDQFSVERPDGSNFTLKIRSTKLEDSAMYFCAIVRTSGAYNEQFFGPGTRLTVL.

This sequence joins TRBV2 and TRBJ2-3; TRBD1 matches at 7 bases. Germline CDR1 and CDR2: SNHLY and FYNNEI. The CDR3 extends over 18 amino acids. After removal of 4 bases from V and 2 bases from J, the junction contained 15 bases not matched to a gene. The CDR3 DNA reads TGTGCCAGCAGTGGCCGGTTAGGGGGCAATTGGGCCACAGATACGCAGTATTTT. Protein: CASSGRLGGNWATDTQYF.

This chain joins TRBV6-1 and TRBJ2-7, with 8 bases aligning to TRBD1. Germline CDR1 reads MNHNS; CDR2 reads SASEGT. CDR3 length: 15 residues. The ends lost 10 bases at V and 3 bases at J; junction bases unmatched: 14. DNA of the CDR3: TGTGCCACCGAAAAGTGGCAGGGGGCCGTCTACGAGCAGTACTTC. Residues: CATEKWQGAVYEQYF.

This clone was seen a handful of times. One end of the junction varies from germline; a read error may be responsible. The J gene is TRBJ2-5, the V gene TRBV2; D may be TRBD2 (6 bases). The CDR3 is made up of 12 amino acids. Germline assignment: CDR1 SNHLY and CDR2 FYNNEI. CDR3 sequence: CASSLSGDRENF. The CDR3 DNA follows: TGTGCCAGCAGCCTCTCGGGGGACCGGGAGAACTTC.

The CDR3 DNA sequence: TGTGCCAGCAGCTTAGTGTCAGGGGCCAACATTCAGTACTTC. This sequence encodes CASSLVSGANIQYF. The chain has TRBV7-2 and TRBJ2-4; tentative D call: TRBD1 (6 bases). Trimming shortened V by 1 base and J by 7 bases, and 11 bases separated the two germline ends. Germline-derived CDR1 and CDR2 are SGHTA and FQGNSA. The CDR3 runs 14 residues.

The genes are TRBV15 and TRBJ2-3; 9 bases are shared with TRBD1. V lost 1 base, J lost 1 base, and 3 bases stayed unmatched. This CDR3 region has 16 residues. The germline CDR1 and CDR2 sequences are LNHNV and YYDKDF (reference sequence). CDR3 sequence (DNA): TGTGCCACCAGCAGAGCTAGGACAGGGGGCACAGATACGCAGTATTTT. Its translation is CATSRARTGGTDTQYF.

Of note for this clone: At one end the junction does not follow the germline gene, possibly because of a read error. V gene TRBV5-1 combines with J gene TRBJ1-2; D possibly corresponds to TRBD1 (6 bases). The CDR3 runs 15 residues. The germline gives CDR1 SGHRS, CDR2 YFSETQ. The chain's CDR3 is CTSSLAGQTIYGYTF. The CDR3 DNA reads TGCACCAGCAGCTTAGCTGGACAGACTATCTATGGCTACACCTTC.

The V and J genes are TRBV19 and TRBJ2-1; the match to TRBD2 covers 8 bases. This CDR3 contains 15 residues. The germline V gene has CDR1 LNHDA and CDR2 SQIVND (reference sequence). The J segment lost 9 bases and the V segment lost 5 bases, leaving 12 bases of the junction unmatched. The DNA of the CDR3 is TGTGCCAGTAGTGTTAGCCGTAGACTAGCGAGTGAGCAGTTCTTC. The encoded protein is CASSVSRRLASEQFF. Full variable domain (outside the CDR3, taken from reference TRBV19 and TRBJ2-1): DGGITQSPKYLFRKEGQNVTLSCEQNLNHDAMYWYRQDPGQGLRLIYYSQIVNDFQKGDIAEGYSVSREKKESFPLTVTSAQKNPTAFYLCASSVSRRLASEQFFGPGTRLTVL.

The chain links TRBV7-9 to TRBJ2-7; 7 bases are a match to TRBD2. The CDR3 is 14 residues long. V was clipped by 5 bases and J by 0 bases; unmatched bases: 4. In germline, CDR1 is SEHNR, CDR2 FQNEAQ (reference sequence). The CDR3 here is CASSLLADSYEQYF. The CDR3 DNA is TGTGCCAGCAGCCTCCTAGCGGACTCCTACGAGCAGTACTTC. Looking up the rest from reference TRBV7-9 and TRBJ2-7 gives the full variable domain: DTGVSQNPRHKITKRGQNVTFRCDPISEHNRLYWYRQTLGQGPEFLTYFQNEAQLEKSRLLSDRFSAERPKGSFSTLEIQRTEQGDSAMYLCASSLLADSYEQYFGPGTRLTVT.

With respect to this clone: At the DNA level, this CDR3 is encoded by other sequences in the same sample as well. The chain carries TRBV6-5 and TRBJ2-7; D is perhaps TRBD2 (7 bases). The germline CDR1 and CDR2 sequences are MNHEY and SVGAGI. V shed 6 bases and J shed 6 bases, with 21 bases lying between them. The CDR3 contains 15 residues. The CDR3 DNA sequence: TGTGCCAGCAGCCTCCGTGGAGGGGGGGTTGCCGAGCAGTACTTC. This translates into CASSLRGGGVAEQYF.

This clone was seen a handful of times. This sequence joins TRBV6-1 and TRBJ1-5; D perhaps matches TRBD1 (6 bases). CDR3 length: 16 amino acids. The V end lost 0 bases, the J end lost 5 bases, and 14 bases lay between the germline ends. The V gene's germline CDR1 is MNHNS and CDR2 SASEGT. DNA of the CDR3: TGTGCCAGCAGTGAAGCGTGGGGGGGCTCCCATCAGCCCCAGCATTTT. Translation gives CASSEAWGGSHQPQHF.